A single sample is the source of the 8 T cell receptor beta chains below, sequenced in a study of CD8+ T cells in alopecia areata. Extraction and reverse transcription of RNA yielded cDNA as the sequencing template. Assay: immunoSEQ multiplex PCR; the TCRdb copy retains only in-frame clones and omits some. The repertoire has over 70,000 clones, roughly 70% of them found once; the top ten carry around a quarter. Treatment defined: oral pan-JAK inhibitor, 5-10 mg twice daily. The input for sequencing was CD8+ T cells sorted from blood, taken at week 24, from a patient treated with tofacitinib. These receptor sequences come from a human donor with alopecia areata.

The chain recombines TRBV5-1 with TRBJ2-2; possibly TRBD1 for D (5 bases). Germline CDR1 is SGHRS and CDR2 is YFSETQ. This CDR3 spans 15 amino acids. The V and J ends lost 7 bases and 0 bases respectively, with 13 bases between them. The CDR3 DNA follows: TGCGCCAGCTCTCCCCTGGGGCCGAACACCGGGGAGCTGTTTTTT. It translates to CASSPLGPNTGELFF.

The chain combines TRBV7-9 with TRBJ1-2; the match to TRBD1 covers 10 bases. Trimming removed 4 bases from V and 8 bases from J; junction bases left unmatched: 1. CDR3 length: 12 amino acids. Germline V gives CDR1 SEHNR, CDR2 FQNEAQ (reference sequence). CDR3 residues: CASSSTGGGYTF. The CDR3 DNA follows: TGTGCCAGCAGCTCGACAGGGGGCGGCTACACCTTC.

The rearrangement uses TRBV6-6 and TRBJ2-5; 14 bases fit TRBD2. V trimming: 6 bases; J trimming: 5 bases; junction bases outside the gene matches: 2. Germline V lookup: CDR1 MNHNY, CDR2 SVGAGI (reference sequence). This CDR3 region has 14 residues. The CDR3 nucleotides are TGTGCCAGCAGCCGACTAGCGGGAGGGGAGACCCAGTACTTC. Amino acids: CASSRLAGGETQYF.

The genes are TRBV27 and TRBJ2-5; weak D call: TRBD1 (6 bases). Germline values: CDR1 MNHEY, CDR2 SMNVEV (reference sequence). The CDR3 loop spans 15 amino acids. V was clipped by 2 bases and J by 1 base, with 11 bases between them. The DNA for the CDR3 is TGTGCCAGCAGTTTACGGACAGCCCCCCAAGAGACCCAGTACTTC. Protein: CASSLRTAPQETQYF.

This clone has more than one count but fewer than ten. This rearrangement joins TRBV29-1 to TRBJ2-7; the match to TRBD1 covers 7 bases. The V and J ends lost 2 bases and 0 bases, in that order; junction bases with no gene match: 10. The CDR3 consists of 16 residues. The V gene's germline CDR1 is SQVTM and CDR2 ANQGSEA. CDR3 in amino acids: CSVEIAGQAYSYEQYF. Written as DNA, the CDR3 is TGCAGCGTTGAAATTGCTGGACAGGCCTACTCCTACGAGCAGTACTTC.

This chain's CDR3 is CASSFGRTDTQYF. The DNA for the CDR3 is TGTGCCAGCAGTTTTGGACGCACAGATACGCAGTATTTT. The chain couples TRBV27 to TRBJ2-3; no definite D call. Germline V gives CDR1 MNHEY, CDR2 SMNVEV (reference sequence). The CDR3 spans 13 residues. V gave up 3 bases and J gave up 1 base, with 5 bases separating them.

The V call is TRBV4-1, the J call TRBJ2-5; TRBD1 matches at 7 bases. The V gene's germline CDR1 is MGHRA and CDR2 YSYEKL. J lost 1 base, V lost 2 bases, and 4 bases had no gene match. The CDR3 length is 15 residues. The CDR3 region is CASSQPDRVQETQYF. CDR3 nucleotide sequence: TGCGCCAGCAGCCAACCCGACAGGGTCCAAGAGACCCAGTACTTC.

This clone was found a few times. The V gene is TRBV5-1, the J gene TRBJ1-1; D remains ambiguous. The length of the CDR3 is 14 residues. Deletions cut 4 bases from V and 4 bases from J, with 14 bases between. CDR1 and CDR2 (germline): SGHRS, YFSETQ. The DNA of the CDR3 is TGCGCCAGCAGCGTACGATCCGAAATCACTGAAGCTTTCTTT. Amino acids: CASSVRSEITEAFF.